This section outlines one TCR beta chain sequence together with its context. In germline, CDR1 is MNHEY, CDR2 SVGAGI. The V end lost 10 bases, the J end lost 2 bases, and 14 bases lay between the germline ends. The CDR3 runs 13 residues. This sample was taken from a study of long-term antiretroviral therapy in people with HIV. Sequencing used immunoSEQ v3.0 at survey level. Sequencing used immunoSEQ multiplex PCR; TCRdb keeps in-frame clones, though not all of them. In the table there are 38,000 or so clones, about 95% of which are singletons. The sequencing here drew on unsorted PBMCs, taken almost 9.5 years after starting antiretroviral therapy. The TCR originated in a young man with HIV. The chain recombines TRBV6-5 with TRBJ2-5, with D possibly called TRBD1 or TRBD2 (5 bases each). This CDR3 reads CATGPGPQETQYF. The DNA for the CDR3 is TGTGCCACCGGCCCGGGACCGCAAGAGACCCAGTACTTC.